The 18 T cell receptor beta chains reported below all come from one sample, sequenced in a study of graft-versus-host responses after intestinal transplantation. The table came from immunoSEQ multiplex PCR; TCRdb's copy has only in-frame clones and leaves some out. The data hold roughly 120,000 clones, with roughly 92% observed a single time. Their cognate antigens are unknown. This sample comprised unstimulated CD4+ T cells sorted from spleen or lymph node cells, obtained before transplant. The origin of the receptors is a human donor who was the organ donor for an intestinal transplant.

This chain uses TRBV30 with TRBJ1-4; D might be TRBD1 (5 bases). CDR3 length equals 15 residues. The germline V and J ends were trimmed by 5 bases and 7 bases, with 20 bases remaining between them. Germline CDR1 reads GTSNPN; CDR2 reads SVGIG (reference sequence). The CDR3 DNA sequence: TGTGCCTGGGCCTTGCGGGACCAAAGGCCTGAAAAACTGTTTTTT. Translation: CAWALRDQRPEKLFF.

This clone was found once. The rearrangement uses TRBV7-9 and TRBJ1-1; D ambiguous. CDR1 and CDR2 (germline): SEHNR, FQNEAQ (reference sequence). Trimming stripped 0 bases from V and 1 base from J, with 3 bases between. The CDR3 spans 13 residues. The CDR3 is CASSLAWNTEAFF. The DNA for the CDR3 is TGTGCCAGCAGCTTAGCGTGGAACACTGAAGCTTTCTTT.

This clone has a single count. The V gene is TRBV19, the J gene TRBJ1-1; TRBD1 is a possible D gene (5 bases). CDR3 size: 17 residues. The V gene lost 7 bases and the J gene lost 0 bases, with 21 bases spanning the gap. Germline V CDR1 and CDR2: LNHDA, SQIVND (reference sequence). The CDR3 bases are TGTGCCAGTATACGTTACCAAACCGGGACGGTGAACACTGAAGCTTTCTTT. It is translated as CASIRYQTGTVNTEAFF.

This chain uses TRBV2 with TRBJ2-7; maybe TRBD1 (5 bases). There are 14 residues in the CDR3. Germline V gene data show CDR1 as SNHLY and CDR2 as FYNNEI. Trimming cost V 7 bases and J 0 bases, with 13 bases left between them. The DNA for the CDR3 is TGTGCCAGCACCGGACATAAATACTCCTACGAGCAGTACTTC. This encodes CASTGHKYSYEQYF. Drawing the rest from reference TRBV2 and TRBJ2-7, the complete variable domain is EPEVTQTPSHQVTQMGQEVILRCVPISNHLYFYWYRQILGQKVEFLVSFYNNEISEKSEIFDDQFSVERPDGSNFTLKIRSTKLEDSAMYFCASTGHKYSYEQYFGPGTRLTVT.

This clone was counted a single time. One junction end disagrees with the germline gene, perhaps due to a read error. The V call is TRBV5-4, the J call TRBJ1-2; D possibly corresponds to TRBD1 (5 bases). Germline CDR1 SGHNT, CDR2 YYREEE (reference sequence). The CDR3 contains 13 residues. The CDR3 here is CASSWDQNSGYTF. The CDR3 bases are TGTGCCAGCAGCTGGGACCAAAACTCTGGCTACACCTTC.

This chain links TRBV6-8 with TRBJ2-2; D call uncertain. This CDR3 is built from 14 residues. CDR1 MNHGY and CDR2 SAAAGT come from the germline V gene. Trimming pared 7 bases from V and 3 bases from J, leaving 12 bases between. The CDR3: CASTPVEHTGELFF. The DNA for the CDR3 is TGTGCCAGCACCCCGGTAGAACACACCGGGGAGCTGTTTTTT.

A few counts support this clone. The genes are TRBV7-9 and TRBJ2-3; TRBD2 is a possible D gene (7 bases). The CDR3 runs 15 residues. The V end lost 8 bases, the J end lost 6 bases, and 21 bases lay between the germline ends. Per germline, CDR1 SEHNR and CDR2 FQNEAQ (reference sequence). The CDR3 DNA sequence: TGTGCCAGCCACAGTACAGCCAGGGGAGGGGATACGCAGTATTTT. As protein: CASHSTARGGDTQYF.

The CDR3 is CASGLGTGNQPQHF. The CDR3 DNA is TGTGCTAGTGGTTTGGGAACAGGGAATCAGCCCCAGCATTTT. The chain links TRBV12-5 to TRBJ1-5, with D possibly matching TRBD1 (6 bases). The V gene's germline CDR1 is LGHNT and CDR2 FRNRAP. The CDR3 sequence is 14 residues long. V lost 1 base to trimming and J lost 4 bases, with 8 bases between them. The full variable domain, its missing parts supplied by reference TRBV12-5 and TRBJ1-5, is DARVTQTPRHKVTEMGQEVTMRCQPILGHNTVFWYRQTMMQGLELLAYFRNRAPLDDSGMPKDRFSAEMPDATLATLKIQPSEPRDSAVYFCASGLGTGNQPQHFGDGTRLSIL.

This chain links TRBV19 with TRBJ2-5; TRBD1 or TRBD2 may be the D gene (6 bases each). This CDR3 is 14 amino acids long. Trimming shortened V by 11 bases and J by 2 bases, and 18 bases separated the two germline ends. Germline loops: CDR1 LNHDA, CDR2 SQIVND (reference sequence). CDR3 nucleotides: TGTGCCGTCAGCGTACAGGGAGGACAAGAGACCCAGTACTTC. Residues: CAVSVQGGQETQYF. The whole variable domain, remainder taken from reference TRBV19 and TRBJ2-5, is DGGITQSPKYLFRKEGQNVTLSCEQNLNHDAMYWYRQDPGQGLRLIYYSQIVNDFQKGDIAEGYSVSREKKESFPLTVTSAQKNPTAFYLCAVSVQGGQETQYFGPGTRLLVL.

The chain recombines TRBV5-5 with TRBJ2-1; D is ambiguous. The CDR3 runs 13 residues. V shed 4 bases and J shed 3 bases, with 8 bases lying between them. Germline lookup yields CDR1 SGHKS and CDR2 YYEKEE (reference sequence). The CDR3 reads CASSHPDYNEQFF. CDR3 bases: TGTGCCAGCAGCCATCCAGACTACAATGAGCAGTTCTTC. Supplemented by reference TRBV5-5 and TRBJ2-1, the full variable domain reads DAGVTQSPTHLIKTRGQQVTLRCSPISGHKSVSWYQQVLGQGPQFIFQYYEKEERGRGNFPDRFSARQFPNYSSELNVNALLLGDSALYLCASSHPDYNEQFFGPGTRLTVL.

The chain is built from TRBV28 and TRBJ1-4; TRBD1 matches 9 bases. Germline lookup yields CDR1 MDHEN and CDR2 SYDVKM. CDR3 size: 14 residues. Unmatched junction bases numbered 3, after V lost 3 bases and J lost 7 bases. The CDR3 region has the DNA TGTGCCAGCAGTTTGGGACAGGGTTTTGAAAAACTGTTTTTT. Translated: CASSLGQGFEKLFF. The whole variable domain, remainder taken from reference TRBV28 and TRBJ1-4, is DVKVTQSSRYLVKRTGEKVFLECVQDMDHENMFWYRQDPGLGLRLIYFSYDVKMKEKGDIPEGYSVSREKKERFSLILESASTNQTSMYLCASSLGQGFEKLFFGSGTQLSVL.

This clone was observed once. This rearrangement joins TRBV7-2 to TRBJ1-2; D is uncertain. Trimming took off 1 base at V and 1 base at J, with 4 bases between the two ends. This CDR3 has 13 residues. In germline, CDR1 is SGHTA, CDR2 FQGNSA. The CDR3, as DNA: TGTGCCAGCAGCTTAGATAGTAACTATGGCTACACCTTC. As protein: CASSLDSNYGYTF.

The chain has TRBV7-2 and TRBJ1-5; 7 bases line up with TRBD1. CDR3 length: 15 amino acids. The ends lost 5 bases at V and 4 bases at J; junction bases unmatched: 8. Germline CDR1 SGHTA, CDR2 FQGNSA. The CDR3 coding sequence is TGTGCCAGCAGCAGACAGGGCGAGACAAATCAGCCCCAGCATTTT. Translating gives CASSRQGETNQPQHF.

The chain employs TRBV6-1 and TRBJ2-7; no definite D call. V was pared by 5 bases and J by 2 bases, with 7 bases between. The CDR3 covers 12 residues. Germline V gene sequence: CDR1 MNHNS, CDR2 SASEGT. The CDR3 spells CASSLDTYEQYF. CDR3 in DNA: TGTGCCAGCAGTCTGGATACCTACGAGCAGTACTTC.

The chain links TRBV29-1 to TRBJ2-7, with a possible D match to TRBD1 (5 bases). Deletions cut 6 bases from V and 3 bases from J, with 15 bases between. CDR3 size: 13 residues. Germline-derived CDR1 and CDR2 are SQVTM and ANQGSEA. Here the CDR3 reads CSVAIVGVYEQYF. DNA of the CDR3: TGCAGCGTCGCCATAGTAGGGGTCTACGAGCAGTACTTC.

Regarding this clone: The junction differs from germline at one of its ends, possibly a read error. The rearrangement links TRBV7-7 to TRBJ2-5; 11 bases align to TRBD2. CDR3 length: 16 residues. The germline gives CDR1 SSHAT, CDR2 FNYEAQ (reference sequence). CDR3 protein: CASSLVAGGPGETQYF. Here the CDR3 DNA reads TGTGCTAGCAGCTTAGTAGCGGGAGGGCCGGGGGAGACCCAGTACTTC.

This sequence joins TRBV6-1 and TRBJ1-4; possibly TRBD1 for D (5 bases). Deletions cut 3 bases from V and 0 bases from J, with 8 bases between. This CDR3 contains 15 residues. The germline CDR1 and CDR2 sequences are MNHNS and SASEGT. CDR3 amino acids: CASSDRTPTNEKLFF. The DNA of the CDR3 is TGTGCCAGCAGTGACCGGACACCAACTAATGAAAAACTGTTTTTT.

The CDR3 bases are TGTGCCATCAGTGAGCATCCAGCCGGGGACGAAAAACTGTTTTTT. Translation: CAISEHPAGDEKLFF. This rearrangement joins TRBV10-3 to TRBJ1-4; D possibly corresponds to TRBD1 (5 bases). Trimming pared 2 bases from V and 8 bases from J, leaving 15 bases between. The germline V gene has CDR1 ENHRY and CDR2 SYGVKD. The CDR3 runs 15 residues.